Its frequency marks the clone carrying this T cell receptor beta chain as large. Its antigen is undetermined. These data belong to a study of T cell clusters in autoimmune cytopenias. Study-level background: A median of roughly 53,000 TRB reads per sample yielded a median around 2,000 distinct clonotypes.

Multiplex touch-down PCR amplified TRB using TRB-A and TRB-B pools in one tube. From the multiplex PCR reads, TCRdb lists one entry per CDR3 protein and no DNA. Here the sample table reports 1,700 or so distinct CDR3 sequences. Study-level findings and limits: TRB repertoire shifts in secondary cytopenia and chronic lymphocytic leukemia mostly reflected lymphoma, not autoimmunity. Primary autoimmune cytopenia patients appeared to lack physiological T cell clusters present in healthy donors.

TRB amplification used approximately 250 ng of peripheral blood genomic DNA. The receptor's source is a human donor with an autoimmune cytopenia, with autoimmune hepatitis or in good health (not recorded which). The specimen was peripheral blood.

CDR3 sequence: CAGGFHYTGELFF. The rearrangement uses TRBV19 and TRBJ2-2; TCRdb calls TRBD2, which cannot be checked without DNA. The CDR3 contains 13 residues. The germline CDR1 and CDR2 sequences are LNHDA and SQIVND (reference sequence).